One sample yielded the 29 T cell receptor beta chains listed below, sequenced in a study of CD8 T cells in Susac syndrome. Random-hexamer reverse transcription was applied to roughly 0.5 to 1 ug RNA. TCRdb reprocessed the immunoSEQ multiplex PCR reads with MiXCR, giving one entry per CDR3 protein. In the table there are 150,000 to 200,000 distinct CDR3 sequences, around 96% of which are singletons. Source material: CD4+ T cells from PBMCs. The receptors were gathered from a human donor in good health.

The chain has TRBV7-9 and TRBJ2-1, with 11 nucleotides matching TRBD2. V gave up 9 bases and J gave up 7 bases; unmatched junction bases: 5. This CDR3 region has 13 residues. Per germline, CDR1 SEHNR and CDR2 FQNEAQ (reference sequence). CDR3 amino acids: CASYSGGANEQFF. The CDR3 DNA reads TGTGCCAGTTATAGCGGGGGGGCGAATGAGCAGTTCTTC.

The J gene is TRBJ2-5, the V gene TRBV4-2; no reliable D call. The V and J ends lost 1 base and 1 base respectively, with 4 bases between them. The CDR3 contains 13 residues. Germline assignment: CDR1 LGHNA and CDR2 YNFKEQ. The CDR3 spells CASSQAAQETQYF. Here the CDR3 DNA reads TGTGCCAGCAGCCAAGCGGCCCAAGAGACCCAGTACTTC.

The CDR3 protein is CASSLTGVSGANVLTF. The CDR3, as DNA: TGTGCCAGCAGCTTAACAGGGGTATCAGGGGCCAACGTCCTGACTTTC. V and J are TRBV7-3 and TRBJ2-6, with D perhaps matching TRBD1 (5 bases). V lost 0 bases to trimming and J lost 4 bases, with 10 bases between them. This CDR3 region has 16 residues. CDR1 and CDR2 (germline): SGHTA, FQGTGA.

Only one count was recorded for this clonotype. The chain is built from TRBV24-1 and TRBJ2-2, with TRBD1 as a possible D gene (6 bases). CDR3 length: 13 residues. Trimming shortened V by 11 bases and J by 4 bases, and 13 bases separated the two germline ends. Germline V gene sequence: CDR1 KGHDR, CDR2 SFDVKD. CDR3 in amino acids: CAISGAPTGELFF. The CDR3 DNA follows: TGTGCCATTTCAGGGGCCCCCACCGGGGAGCTGTTTTTT.

This chain joins TRBV2 and TRBJ1-1, with D possibly matching TRBD1 (5 bases). V was trimmed by 6 bases and J by 1 base, leaving 15 bases between them. Germline loops: CDR1 SNHLY, CDR2 FYNNEI. This CDR3 is built from 15 residues. CDR3 region: CASSAGGGGNTEAFF. Written as DNA, the CDR3 is TGTGCCAGCAGCGCTGGGGGAGGAGGGAACACTGAAGCTTTCTTT.

This sequence joins TRBV7-9 and TRBJ1-2; TRBD1 matches at 8 bases. V lost 1 base and J lost 3; bases outside the gene matches: 4. This CDR3 comprises 15 residues. Germline V gives CDR1 SEHNR, CDR2 FQNEAQ (reference sequence). The CDR3 region is CASSLEAGGDYGYTF. The CDR3 DNA sequence: TGTGCCAGCAGCTTAGAGGCAGGGGGCGACTATGGCTACACCTTC.

The rearrangement joins TRBV20-1 to TRBJ2-5; a possible D gene is TRBD1 (5 bases). The CDR3 extends over 14 amino acids. The germline V gene encodes CDR1 DFQATT and CDR2 SNEGSKA (reference sequence). V lost 5 bases, J lost 1 base, and 14 bases lay in between. CDR3: CSAFLTATQETQYF. In DNA form, the CDR3 reads TGCAGTGCTTTCTTGACAGCGACCCAAGAGACCCAGTACTTC.

This chain links TRBV7-9 with TRBJ2-1, with D possibly being TRBD1 or TRBD2 (5 bases each). The germline V and J ends were trimmed by 6 bases and 11 bases, with 14 bases remaining between them. The germline V gene encodes CDR1 SEHNR and CDR2 FQNEAQ (reference sequence). The CDR3 sequence is 12 residues long. The CDR3, as DNA: TGTGCCAGCAGGTCGTTAGGGGACCAGCAGTTCTTC. Amino acid sequence: CASRSLGDQQFF. Filled out from reference TRBV7-9 and TRBJ2-1, the complete variable domain reads DTGVSQNPRHKITKRGQNVTFRCDPISEHNRLYWYRQTLGQGPEFLTYFQNEAQLEKSRLLSDRFSAERPKGSFSTLEIQRTEQGDSAMYLCASRSLGDQQFFGPGTRLTVL.

The chain is built from TRBV20-1 and TRBJ2-1; D is ambiguous. Per germline, CDR1 DFQATT and CDR2 SNEGSKA (reference sequence). Trimming left V 7 bases short and J 0 bases short, with 13 bases between. The CDR3 totals 14 residues. Here the CDR3 DNA reads TGCAGTGTTCATCTGAAGAGCTCCTACAATGAGCAGTTCTTC. Encoded protein: CSVHLKSSYNEQFF.

This clonotype was seen once. The chain combines TRBV5-1 with TRBJ2-1; 10 bases map to TRBD2. The CDR3 contains 13 residues. V shed 7 bases, J shed 7 bases, and the junction held 5 bases outside the gene matches. The germline gives CDR1 SGHRS, CDR2 YFSETQ. DNA for the CDR3: TGCGCCAGCGACCGAGCGGGGGGGAATGAGCAGTTCTTC. Its translation: CASDRAGGNEQFF.

The chain combines TRBV5-4 with TRBJ2-1, with D tentatively TRBD2 (6 bases). The CDR3 has 15 amino acids. The ends were cut back, 2 bases at V and 1 base at J, with 10 bases in the middle. The germline CDR1 and CDR2 sequences are SGHNT and YYREEE (reference sequence). CDR3 coding DNA: TGTGCCAGCAGCTTCTGGCGGGGTTCCTACAATGAGCAGTTCTTC. Translating it yields CASSFWRGSYNEQFF.

The chain recombines TRBV5-1 with TRBJ2-1; TRBD1 agrees at 8 bases. The CDR3 consists of 15 residues. Germline trimming cut 0 bases from V and 5 bases from J; bases unmatched to any gene: 4. In germline, CDR1 is SGHRS, CDR2 YFSETQ. CDR3: CASSLVQGANNEQFF. The CDR3 nucleotides are TGCGCCAGCAGCTTGGTTCAGGGGGCCAACAATGAGCAGTTCTTC. Looking up the rest from reference TRBV5-1 and TRBJ2-1 gives the full variable domain: KAGVTQTPRYLIKTRGQQVTLSCSPISGHRSVSWYQQTPGQGLQFLFEYFSETQRNKGNFPGRFSGRQFSNSRSEMNVSTLELGDSALYLCASSLVQGANNEQFFGPGTRLTVL.

V gene TRBV18 combines with J gene TRBJ2-7, with 11 bases matching TRBD1. The CDR3 runs 15 residues. The junction had 3 bases not matched to a gene; V was cut back by 3 bases and J by 2 bases. Germline V gene lookup returns CDR1 KGHSH and CDR2 LQKENI. The DNA of the CDR3 is TGTGCCAGCTCACCCGGGACAGGGGGACCCTACGAGCAGTACTTC. Its protein product is CASSPGTGGPYEQYF.

The gene calls are TRBV3-1 and TRBJ1-6; possibly TRBD1 for D (5 bases). V dropped 1 base and J dropped 7 bases, with 14 bases sitting between them. Germline V gives CDR1 LGHDT, CDR2 YNNKEL (reference sequence). There are 16 residues in the CDR3. CDR3 amino acids: CASSQAAGGYNSPLHF. CDR3 sequence (DNA): TGTGCCAGCAGCCAAGCTGCCGGGGGTTACAATTCACCCCTCCACTTT.

The gene calls are TRBV3-1 and TRBJ1-3; no firm D call. CDR1 and CDR2 from the germline V gene are LGHDT and YNNKEL (reference sequence). V was cut by 5 bases and J by 9 bases, with 20 bases left in between. The CDR3 covers 15 residues. The CDR3 DNA follows: TGTGCCAGCAGCAAGTCCCGGACGCCCCCGACCACCATATATTTT. This translates into CASSKSRTPPTTIYF.

The chain uses TRBV7-6 and TRBJ2-5; 9 bases line up with TRBD1. This CDR3 is built from 15 residues. The V and J ends lost 5 bases and 5 bases, in that order; junction bases with no gene match: 9. Per germline, CDR1 SGHVS and CDR2 FNYEAQ. The CDR3 is CASSDPGTGMETQYF. For the CDR3, the DNA is TGTGCCAGCAGCGATCCCGGGACAGGGATGGAGACCCAGTACTTC.

The sample holds one count of this clonotype. This rearrangement joins TRBV12-3 or TRBV12-4 to TRBJ2-5; 9 bases map to TRBD1. The CDR3 sequence is 16 residues long. J was trimmed by 5 bases and V by 2 bases; bases with no gene match: 9. In DNA, the CDR3 is TGTGCCAGCAGTTTAACCTACAGGGGGCAAGGGGAGACCCAGTACTTC. Amino acids: CASSLTYRGQGETQYF.

The rearrangement uses TRBV23-1 and TRBJ2-1; the D gene is possibly TRBD1 (6 bases). TRBV23-1 is classed as an ORF, of uncertain function. The CDR3 is made up of 14 amino acids. Trimming pared 0 bases from V and 7 bases from J, leaving 10 bases between. CDR3 loop: CASSQSRGGNEQFF. The DNA of the CDR3 is TGCGCCAGCAGTCAATCCAGGGGTGGTAATGAGCAGTTCTTC.

The V call is TRBV9, the J call TRBJ2-7, with a tentative D call TRBD2 (6 bases). The V end was cut by 0 bases, the J end by 1 base, with 14 bases between. The CDR3 has 16 residues. Germline-derived CDR1 and CDR2 are SGDLS and YYNGEE. The CDR3 sequence is CASSVGAGTPSYEQYF. The CDR3, as DNA: TGTGCCAGCAGCGTAGGTGCGGGGACGCCATCCTACGAGCAGTACTTC.

The chain employs TRBV5-4 and TRBJ2-2; D not certain. V was cut by 0 bases and J by 1 base, with 4 bases left in between. In germline, CDR1 is SGHNT, CDR2 YYREEE (reference sequence). This CDR3 region has 14 residues. The CDR3 spells CASSLGQNTGELFF. CDR3 sequence (DNA): TGTGCCAGCAGCTTGGGACAGAACACCGGGGAGCTGTTTTTT.

The gene calls are TRBV6-2 or TRBV6-3 and TRBJ2-7; D is unresolved. Germline V gene lookup returns CDR1 MNHEY and CDR2 SVGEGT. This CDR3 is built from 12 residues. V shed 6 bases and J shed 1 base, with 7 bases lying between them. In DNA, the CDR3 is TGTGCCAGCAGCCTACGATCCTACGAGCAGTACTTC. It yields the protein CASSLRSYEQYF.

The chain has TRBV3-1 and TRBJ2-1, with D unresolved. The length of the CDR3 is 12 residues. V was trimmed by 4 bases and J by 6 bases, leaving 7 bases between them. Germline CDR1 is LGHDT and CDR2 is YNNKEL (reference sequence). The CDR3 bases are TGTGCCAGCAGCCCGCAACCCAATGAGCAGTTCTTC. Translation: CASSPQPNEQFF.

The chain couples TRBV20-1 to TRBJ2-3; D may be TRBD1 or TRBD2 (6 bases each). This CDR3 comprises 13 residues. Per the germline V gene, CDR1 is DFQATT and CDR2 is SNEGSKA (reference sequence). V lost 2 bases, J lost 8 bases, and 14 bases lay in between. CDR3 residues: CSARSSGAGTQYF. CDR3 DNA: TGCAGTGCTAGAAGTTCGGGGGCCGGTACGCAGTATTTT.

The chain has TRBV19 and TRBJ2-3; 12 bases match TRBD1. The CDR3 runs 18 residues. Germline CDR1 reads LNHDA; CDR2 reads SQIVND (reference sequence). With 4 bases clipped from V and 0 bases from J, the junction kept 8 bases outside the gene matches. CDR3: CASSSGDRGPSSTDTQYF. DNA for the CDR3: TGTGCCAGTAGTAGTGGGGACAGGGGGCCCTCTAGCACAGATACGCAGTATTTT.

V gene TRBV7-9 combines with J gene TRBJ2-3; D uncertain. V was cut by 1 base and J by 4 bases, with 6 bases left in between. This CDR3 spans 13 amino acids. Germline assignment: CDR1 SEHNR and CDR2 FQNEAQ (reference sequence). In DNA form, the CDR3 reads TGTGCCAGCAGCTTAGGCTCAGCAGATACGCAGTATTTT. Its protein is CASSLGSADTQYF.

The rearrangement uses TRBV14 and TRBJ2-1; D not certain. This CDR3 is built from 15 residues. Germline-derived CDR1 and CDR2 are SGHDN and FVKESK. Trimming removed 1 base from V and 0 bases from J, with 7 bases in between. CDR3 coding DNA: TGTGCCAGCAGCCAAGCCTATCGCTCCTACAATGAGCAGTTCTTC. As protein: CASSQAYRSYNEQFF.

This chain connects TRBV6-5 to TRBJ2-4; 10 bases fit TRBD2. Germline V gene sequence: CDR1 MNHEY, CDR2 SVGAGI. This CDR3 has 15 amino acids. V dropped 5 bases and J dropped 9; count of bases not matched to a gene: 10. This CDR3 is CASSVGGTSAVIQYF. Here the CDR3 DNA reads TGTGCCAGCAGTGTAGGCGGGACTAGCGCGGTCATTCAGTACTTC.

The rearrangement joins TRBV30 to TRBJ1-5, with D maybe TRBD1 (5 bases). Looked up from germline, CDR1 is GTSNPN and CDR2 is SVGIG (reference sequence). The length of the CDR3 is 13 residues. V gave up 7 bases and J gave up 1 base, with 11 bases separating them. The CDR3 region is CAYRGFSNQPQHF. For the CDR3, the DNA is TGTGCCTACCGGGGGTTCAGCAATCAGCCCCAGCATTTT.

V and J are TRBV20-1 and TRBJ2-1, with 7 bases that match TRBD2. Germline assignment: CDR1 DFQATT and CDR2 SNEGSKA (reference sequence). J gave up 8 bases and V 1 base, and 5 bases lay outside the gene matches. This CDR3 region has 13 residues. In DNA, the CDR3 is TGCAGTGCTAGAGGGTATCGGGGGGATGAGCAGTTCTTC. This gives the protein CSARGYRGDEQFF.